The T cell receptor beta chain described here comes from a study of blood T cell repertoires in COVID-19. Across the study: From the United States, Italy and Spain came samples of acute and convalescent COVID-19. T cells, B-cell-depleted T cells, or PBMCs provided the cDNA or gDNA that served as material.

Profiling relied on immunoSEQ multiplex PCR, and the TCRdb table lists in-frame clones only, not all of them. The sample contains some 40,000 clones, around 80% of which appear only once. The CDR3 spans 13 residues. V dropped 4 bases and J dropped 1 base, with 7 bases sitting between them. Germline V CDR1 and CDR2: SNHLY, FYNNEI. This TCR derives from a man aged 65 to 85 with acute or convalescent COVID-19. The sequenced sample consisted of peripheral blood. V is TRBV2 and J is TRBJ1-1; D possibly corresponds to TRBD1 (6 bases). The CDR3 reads CASSAGQNTEAFF. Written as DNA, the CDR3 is TGTGCCAGCAGTGCGGGACAGAACACTGAAGCTTTCTTT.